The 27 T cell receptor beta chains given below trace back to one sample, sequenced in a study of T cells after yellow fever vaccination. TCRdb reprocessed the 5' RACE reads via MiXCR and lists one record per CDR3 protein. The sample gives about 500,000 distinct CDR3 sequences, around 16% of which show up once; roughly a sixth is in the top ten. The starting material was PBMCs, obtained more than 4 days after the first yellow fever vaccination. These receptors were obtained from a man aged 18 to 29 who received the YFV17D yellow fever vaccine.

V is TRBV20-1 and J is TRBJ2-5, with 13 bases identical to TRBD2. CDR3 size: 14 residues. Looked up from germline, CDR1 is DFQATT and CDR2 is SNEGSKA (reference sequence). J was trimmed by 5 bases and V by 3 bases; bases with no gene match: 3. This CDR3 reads CSARTSGGPETQYF. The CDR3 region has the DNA TGCAGTGCTAGGACTAGCGGGGGGCCGGAGACCCAGTACTTC.

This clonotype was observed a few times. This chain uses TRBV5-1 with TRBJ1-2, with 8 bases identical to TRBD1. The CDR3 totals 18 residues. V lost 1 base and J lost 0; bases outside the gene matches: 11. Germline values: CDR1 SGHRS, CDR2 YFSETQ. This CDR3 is CASSLLKTGAGSNYGYTF. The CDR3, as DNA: TGCGCCAGCAGCTTGCTAAAGACAGGGGCTGGATCTAACTATGGCTACACCTTC.

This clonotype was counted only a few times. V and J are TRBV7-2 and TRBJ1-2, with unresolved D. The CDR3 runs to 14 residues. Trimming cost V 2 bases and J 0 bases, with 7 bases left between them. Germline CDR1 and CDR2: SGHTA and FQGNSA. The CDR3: CASSLQVANYGYTF. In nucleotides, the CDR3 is TGTGCCAGCAGCTTACAGGTCGCTAACTATGGCTACACCTTC.

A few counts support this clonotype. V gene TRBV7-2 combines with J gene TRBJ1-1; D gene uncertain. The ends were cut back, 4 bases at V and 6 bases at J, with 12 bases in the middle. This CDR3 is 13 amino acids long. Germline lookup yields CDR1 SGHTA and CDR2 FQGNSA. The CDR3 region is CASSSGPAAEAFF. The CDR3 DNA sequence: TGTGCCAGCAGCTCCGGGCCGGCAGCTGAAGCTTTCTTT.

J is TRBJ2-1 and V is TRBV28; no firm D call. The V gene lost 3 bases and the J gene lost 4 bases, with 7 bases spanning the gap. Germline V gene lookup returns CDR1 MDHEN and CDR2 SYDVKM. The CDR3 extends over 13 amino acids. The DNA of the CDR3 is TGTGCCAGCAGTTTTGCGGAGTACAATGAGCAGTTCTTC. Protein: CASSFAEYNEQFF. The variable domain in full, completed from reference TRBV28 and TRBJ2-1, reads DVKVTQSSRYLVKRTGEKVFLECVQDMDHENMFWYRQDPGLGLRLIYFSYDVKMKEKGDIPEGYSVSREKKERFSLILESASTNQTSMYLCASSFAEYNEQFFGPGTRLTVL.

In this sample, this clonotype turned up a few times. CDR3 sequence: CASSFLAGGYDEQFF. CDR3 nucleotides: TGTGCCAGCAGCTTTTTAGCGGGGGGGTACGATGAGCAGTTCTTC. This sequence joins TRBV7-8 and TRBJ2-1; 11 bases are a match to TRBD2. The CDR3 has 15 residues. Germline V lookup: CDR1 SGHVS, CDR2 FQNEAQ. Trimming at V came to 3 bases and at J to 8 bases, leaving 6 bases not matched to a gene.

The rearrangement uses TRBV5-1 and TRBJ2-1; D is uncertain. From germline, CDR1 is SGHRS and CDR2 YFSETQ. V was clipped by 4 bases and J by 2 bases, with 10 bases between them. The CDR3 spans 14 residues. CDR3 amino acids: CASSLTLTYNEQFF. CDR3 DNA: TGCGCCAGCAGCCTGACCCTCACCTACAATGAGCAGTTCTTC.

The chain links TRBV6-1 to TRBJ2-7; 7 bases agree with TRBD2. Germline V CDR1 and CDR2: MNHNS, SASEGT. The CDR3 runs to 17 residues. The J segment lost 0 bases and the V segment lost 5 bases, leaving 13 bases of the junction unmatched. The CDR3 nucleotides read TGTGCCAGCAGTCCTGTCGGGACTACCAGGAGCTCCTACGAGCAGTACGTC. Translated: CASSPVGTTRSSYEQYV.

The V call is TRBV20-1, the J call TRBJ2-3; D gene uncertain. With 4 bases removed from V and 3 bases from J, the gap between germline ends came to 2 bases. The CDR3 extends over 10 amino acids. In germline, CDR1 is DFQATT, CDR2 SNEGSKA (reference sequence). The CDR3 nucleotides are TGCAGTGCTAAGACAGATACGCAGTATTTT. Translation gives CSAKTDTQYF.

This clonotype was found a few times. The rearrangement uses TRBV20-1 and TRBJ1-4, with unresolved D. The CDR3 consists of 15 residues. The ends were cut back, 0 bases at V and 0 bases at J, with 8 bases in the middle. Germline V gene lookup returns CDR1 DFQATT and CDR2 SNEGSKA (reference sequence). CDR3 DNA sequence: TGCAGTGCTAGAGAGCCCAGTGCAACTAATGAAAAACTGTTTTTT. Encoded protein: CSAREPSATNEKLFF.

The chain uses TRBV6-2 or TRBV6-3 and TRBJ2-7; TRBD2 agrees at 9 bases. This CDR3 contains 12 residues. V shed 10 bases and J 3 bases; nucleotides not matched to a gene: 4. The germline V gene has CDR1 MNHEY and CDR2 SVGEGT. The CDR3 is CATGTSIYEQYF. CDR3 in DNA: TGTGCCACCGGGACTAGCATCTACGAGCAGTACTTC.

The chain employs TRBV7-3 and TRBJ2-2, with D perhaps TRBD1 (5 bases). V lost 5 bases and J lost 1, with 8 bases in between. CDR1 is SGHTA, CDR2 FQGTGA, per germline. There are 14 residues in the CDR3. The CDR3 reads CASSHGQNTGELFF. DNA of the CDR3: TGTGCCAGCAGCCATGGACAGAACACCGGGGAGCTGTTTTTT.

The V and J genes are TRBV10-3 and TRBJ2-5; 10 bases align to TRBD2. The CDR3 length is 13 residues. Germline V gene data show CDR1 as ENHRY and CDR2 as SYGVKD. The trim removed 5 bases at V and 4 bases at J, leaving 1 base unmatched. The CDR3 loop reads CAISIAGGETQYF. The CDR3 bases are TGTGCCATCAGTATAGCGGGGGGAGAGACCCAGTACTTC.

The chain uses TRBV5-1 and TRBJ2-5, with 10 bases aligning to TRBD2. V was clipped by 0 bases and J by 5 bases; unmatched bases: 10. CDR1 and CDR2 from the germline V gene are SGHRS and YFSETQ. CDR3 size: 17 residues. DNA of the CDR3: TGCGCCAGCAGCTTGGCGGGTAGCGGGAGGACGCAGGAGACCCAGTACTTC. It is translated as CASSLAGSGRTQETQYF.

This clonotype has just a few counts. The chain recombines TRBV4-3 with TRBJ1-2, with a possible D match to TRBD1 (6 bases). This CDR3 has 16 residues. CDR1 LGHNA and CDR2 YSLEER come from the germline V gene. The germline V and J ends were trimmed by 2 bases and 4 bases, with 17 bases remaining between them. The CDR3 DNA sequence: TGCGCCAGCAGCCAACACCTACAAGACAGGCCCTATGGCTACACCTTC. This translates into CASSQHLQDRPYGYTF.

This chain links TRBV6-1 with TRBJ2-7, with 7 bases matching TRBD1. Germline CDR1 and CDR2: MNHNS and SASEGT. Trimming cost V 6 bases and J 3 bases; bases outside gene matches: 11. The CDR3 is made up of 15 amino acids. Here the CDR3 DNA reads TGTGCCAGCAGCCGCCCCGGGACAGCCGACTACGAGCAGTACTTC. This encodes CASSRPGTADYEQYF.

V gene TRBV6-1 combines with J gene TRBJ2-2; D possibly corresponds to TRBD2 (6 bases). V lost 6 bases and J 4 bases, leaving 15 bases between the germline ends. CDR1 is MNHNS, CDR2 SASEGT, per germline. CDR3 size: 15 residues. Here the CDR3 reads CASRKTGTVTGELFF. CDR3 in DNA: TGTGCCAGCAGAAAGACCGGGACTGTCACCGGGGAGCTGTTTTTT.

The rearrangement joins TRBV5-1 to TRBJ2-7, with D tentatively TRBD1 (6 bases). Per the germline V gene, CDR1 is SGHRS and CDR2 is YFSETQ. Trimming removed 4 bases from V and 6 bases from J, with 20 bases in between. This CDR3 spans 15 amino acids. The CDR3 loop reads CASSRHRVQPSEQYV. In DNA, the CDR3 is TGCGCCAGCAGCCGGCACAGGGTTCAGCCGAGCGAGCAGTACGTC.

The CDR3 region has the DNA TGTGCCAGCAGCTCGAGACAGGGGCCCTACAATGAGCAGTTCTTC. As protein: CASSSRQGPYNEQFF. The chain joins TRBV7-9 to TRBJ2-1; TRBD1 aligns across 8 bases. This CDR3 region has 15 residues. V shed 4 bases and J 2 bases; nucleotides not matched to a gene: 4. Germline V CDR1 and CDR2: SEHNR, FQNEAQ (reference sequence).

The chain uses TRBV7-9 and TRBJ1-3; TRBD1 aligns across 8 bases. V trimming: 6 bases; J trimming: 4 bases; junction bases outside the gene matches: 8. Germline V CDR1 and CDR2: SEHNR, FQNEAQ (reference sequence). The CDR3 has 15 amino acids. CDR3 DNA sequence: TGTGCCAGCAGTATCGACAGGGGATCAGGAAACACCATATATTTT. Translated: CASSIDRGSGNTIYF.

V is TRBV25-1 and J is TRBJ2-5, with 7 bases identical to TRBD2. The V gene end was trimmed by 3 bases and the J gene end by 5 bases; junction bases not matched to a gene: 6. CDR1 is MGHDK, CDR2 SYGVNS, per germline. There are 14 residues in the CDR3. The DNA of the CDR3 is TGTGCCAGCAGTGAGTCAGGACTAGGGGAGACCCAGTACTTC. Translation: CASSESGLGETQYF.

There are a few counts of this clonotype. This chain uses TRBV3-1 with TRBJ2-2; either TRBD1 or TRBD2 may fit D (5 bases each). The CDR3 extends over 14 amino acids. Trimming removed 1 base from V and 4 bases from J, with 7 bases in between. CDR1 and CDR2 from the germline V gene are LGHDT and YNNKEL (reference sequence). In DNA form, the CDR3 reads TGTGCCAGCAGCCAAGTTGGGACCACCGGGGAGCTGTTTTTT. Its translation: CASSQVGTTGELFF.

In nucleotides, the CDR3 is TGTGCCAGCAGCCGAGATGGGTACGAAAAACTGTTTTTT. As protein: CASSRDGYEKLFF. The rearrangement links TRBV27 to TRBJ1-4; the D is unclear. V was clipped by 6 bases and J by 8 bases, with 13 bases between them. CDR3 size: 13 residues. Germline CDR1 MNHEY, CDR2 SMNVEV (reference sequence).

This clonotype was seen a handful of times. Here the CDR3 reads CASSSYFLTGEETQYF. For the CDR3, the DNA is TGTGCCAGCAGTTCATACTTTTTGACAGGGGAAGAGACCCAGTACTTC. The rearrangement links TRBV28 to TRBJ2-5, with TRBD1 matching over 8 bases. V was clipped by 4 bases and J by 3 bases; unmatched bases: 10. The CDR3 covers 16 residues. Germline CDR1 MDHEN, CDR2 SYDVKM.

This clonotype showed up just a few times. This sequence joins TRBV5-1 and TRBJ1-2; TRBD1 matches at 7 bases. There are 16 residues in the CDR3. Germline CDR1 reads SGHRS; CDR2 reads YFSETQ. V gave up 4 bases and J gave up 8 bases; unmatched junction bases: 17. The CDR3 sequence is CASSPTRDSRREGYTF. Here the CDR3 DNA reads TGCGCCAGCAGCCCCACCCGGGACAGCCGCCGGGAGGGCTACACCTTC.

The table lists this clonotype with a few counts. The DNA of the CDR3 is TGTGCCAGCAAAGATCTATCGCGTCCAAATACGCAGTATTTT. It encodes CASKDLSRPNTQYF. The chain joins TRBV7-9 to TRBJ2-3, with unresolved D. The CDR3 has 14 amino acids. Trimming took off 7 bases at V and 7 bases at J, with 18 bases between the two ends. Germline V lookup: CDR1 SEHNR, CDR2 FQNEAQ (reference sequence).

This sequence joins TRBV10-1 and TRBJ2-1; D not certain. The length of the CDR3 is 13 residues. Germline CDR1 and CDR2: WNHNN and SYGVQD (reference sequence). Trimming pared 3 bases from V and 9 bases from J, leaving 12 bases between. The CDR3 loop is CASSDYPKGEQFF. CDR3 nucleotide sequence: TGCGCCAGCAGTGACTACCCGAAGGGTGAGCAGTTCTTC.